This entry features one T cell receptor beta chain sequence. The PCR ran on 60 Vbeta and 13 Jbeta primers. Here immunoSEQ multiplex PCR was the method, and the copy in TCRdb shows in-frame clones only, minus some. The table shows about 110,000 clones, with more than 70% occurring only once. Per the germline V gene, CDR1 is SGHRS and CDR2 is YFSETQ. V shed 1 base, J shed 1 base, and the junction held 11 bases outside the gene matches. The CDR3 sequence is 20 residues long. The data were obtained in a study of cytomegalovirus exposure and HLA in healthy donors. The chain joins TRBV5-1 to TRBJ2-7, with 16 bases matching TRBD2. The source is a man in his forties in good health and CMV-seronegative. The material sequenced was PBMCs. The CDR3 region has the DNA TGCGCCAGCAGCTTGACCGCGGGACTAGCGGGGGGGCGAGTTTCCTACGAGCAGTACTTC. This gives the protein CASSLTAGLAGGRVSYEQYF.